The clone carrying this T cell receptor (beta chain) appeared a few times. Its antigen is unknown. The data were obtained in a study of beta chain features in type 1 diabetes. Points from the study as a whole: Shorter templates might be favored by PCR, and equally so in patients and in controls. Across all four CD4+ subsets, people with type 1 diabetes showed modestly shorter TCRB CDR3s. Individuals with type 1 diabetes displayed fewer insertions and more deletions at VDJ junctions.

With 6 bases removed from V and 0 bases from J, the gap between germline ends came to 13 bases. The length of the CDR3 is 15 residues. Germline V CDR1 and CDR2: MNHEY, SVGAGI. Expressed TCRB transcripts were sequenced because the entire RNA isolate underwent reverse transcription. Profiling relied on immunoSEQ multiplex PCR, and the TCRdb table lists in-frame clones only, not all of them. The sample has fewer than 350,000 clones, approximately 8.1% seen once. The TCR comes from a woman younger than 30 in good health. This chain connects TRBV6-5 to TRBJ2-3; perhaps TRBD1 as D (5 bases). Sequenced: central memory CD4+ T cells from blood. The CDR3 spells CASRPQGPSTDTQYF. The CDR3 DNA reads TGTGCCAGCAGGCCTCAGGGCCCTAGCACAGATACGCAGTATTTT.